Below are 21 T cell receptor beta chains sequenced from a single sample in a study of shared clonotypes between healthy human individuals. Assay: immunoSEQ multiplex PCR; the TCRdb copy retains only in-frame clones and omits some. The sample includes 800,000 to 1,200,000 clones, approximately 80% seen only once; the top ten take approximately 0.56%. Sequencing used memory CD4+ T cells from PBMCs. Subset defined: CD45RA-negative fraction. The receptor set was obtained from a young man in good health. Some clones in this sample may be carry-over from other donors' samples.

V usage is TRBV28 and J usage is TRBJ2-3, with 12 bases fitting TRBD1. This CDR3 is 20 amino acids long. Germline-derived CDR1 and CDR2 are MDHEN and SYDVKM. V was clipped by 3 bases and J by 1 base; unmatched bases: 14. The CDR3: CASSFRYGDRGLIGTDTQYF. In nucleotides, the CDR3 is TGTGCCAGCAGTTTCCGATATGGGGACAGGGGGCTTATTGGCACAGATACGCAGTATTTT.

The chain employs TRBV5-1 and TRBJ1-1; no firm D call. Germline V gene lookup returns CDR1 SGHRS and CDR2 YFSETQ. This CDR3 contains 15 residues. The germline V and J ends were trimmed by 0 bases and 5 bases, with 14 bases remaining between them. The CDR3 DNA sequence: TGCGCCAGCAGCTTGGATCGTCGGGGTCGGACTGAAGCTTTCTTT. Translated: CASSLDRRGRTEAFF. Drawing the rest from reference TRBV5-1 and TRBJ1-1, the complete variable domain is KAGVTQTPRYLIKTRGQQVTLSCSPISGHRSVSWYQQTPGQGLQFLFEYFSETQRNKGNFPGRFSGRQFSNSRSEMNVSTLELGDSALYLCASSLDRRGRTEAFFGQGTRLTVV.

The chain has TRBV18 and TRBJ1-5; D not certain. Germline assignment: CDR1 KGHSH and CDR2 LQKENI. CDR3 size: 17 residues. V shed 2 bases and J shed 2 bases, with 16 bases lying between them. The chain's CDR3 is CASSPGVGPRGNQPQHF. The CDR3 DNA is TGTGCCAGCTCACCAGGAGTAGGGCCAAGGGGCAATCAGCCCCAGCATTTT. Looking up the rest from reference TRBV18 and TRBJ1-5 gives the full variable domain: NAGVMQNPRHLVRRRGQEARLRCSPMKGHSHVYWYRQLPEEGLKFMVYLQKENIIDESGMPKERFSAEFPKEGPSILRIQQVVRGDSAAYFCASSPGVGPRGNQPQHFGDGTRLSIL.

Here the CDR3 DNA reads TGTGCCAGCAGTGCTCGGGACTTCAATGAAAAACTGTTTTTT. Translating gives CASSARDFNEKLFF. The chain links TRBV2 to TRBJ1-4; D may be TRBD1 (5 bases). V was shortened by 4 bases and J by 5 bases, with 11 bases between the two germline ends. Germline values: CDR1 SNHLY, CDR2 FYNNEI. This CDR3 is 14 amino acids long.

V gene TRBV27 combines with J gene TRBJ1-4, with 9 bases fitting TRBD1. V lost 7 bases and J lost 8; bases outside the gene matches: 8. The CDR3 runs to 14 residues. The germline V gene has CDR1 MNHEY and CDR2 SMNVEV (reference sequence). The CDR3 protein is CASTEGTGREKLFF. The DNA for the CDR3 is TGTGCCAGCACTGAAGGGACAGGGAGAGAAAAACTGTTTTTT.

The chain joins TRBV7-2 to TRBJ1-2, with D possibly being TRBD1 (6 bases). Germline values: CDR1 SGHTA, CDR2 FQGNSA. Trimming left V 0 bases short and J 4 bases short, with 12 bases between. CDR3 length equals 15 residues. The DNA of the CDR3 is TGTGCCAGCAGCTTAGCCAGGGGTCGAGGCTATGGCTACACCTTC. Translation gives CASSLARGRGYGYTF.

The chain couples TRBV30 to TRBJ2-7; D is undetermined. From germline, CDR1 is GTSNPN and CDR2 SVGIG (reference sequence). Trimming left V 1 base short and J 3 bases short, with 10 bases between. CDR3 size: 13 residues. CDR3 sequence reads: CAWSAPPVYEQYF. CDR3 DNA sequence: TGTGCCTGGAGTGCTCCACCAGTCTACGAGCAGTACTTC.

The chain joins TRBV7-9 to TRBJ2-7; unclear D gene. The CDR3 runs 14 residues. From germline, CDR1 is SEHNR and CDR2 FQNEAQ (reference sequence). V lost 2 bases to trimming and J lost 4 bases, with 12 bases between them. CDR3 DNA sequence: TGTGCCAGCAGCTTATCATTGTTCGAATACGAGCAGTACTTC. Translated, it gives CASSLSLFEYEQYF.

CDR3 bases: TGTGCCAGCAGGGGAAGGGGCGGGACACCCTCTGGGGGATACTATGGCTACACCTTC. It encodes CASRGRGGTPSGGYYGYTF. The chain is built from TRBV28 and TRBJ1-2, with D maybe TRBD1 (6 bases). CDR3 length: 19 residues. V was trimmed by 6 bases and J by 3 bases, leaving 29 bases between them. Germline V gene sequence: CDR1 MDHEN, CDR2 SYDVKM.

The chain links TRBV14 to TRBJ2-5; D not certain. V lost 3 bases to trimming and J lost 5 bases, with 19 bases between them. The CDR3 loop spans 16 amino acids. Germline V gene data show CDR1 as SGHDN and CDR2 as FVKESK. DNA for the CDR3: TGTGCCAGCAGCCATCCCACATGGGAACCTCGTGAGACCCAGTACTTC. It specifies CASSHPTWEPRETQYF.

Points on this clone: Relative to the germline gene, one junction end is altered; a read error may explain this. The same CDR3 is also encoded by other DNA sequences in this sample. CDR3 loop: CSARASVGNQPQHF. DNA for the CDR3: TGCAGCGCCCGCGCAAGTGTAGGCAATCAACCCCAGCATTTT. V is TRBV29-1 and J is TRBJ1-5; D gene ambiguous. The CDR3 extends over 14 amino acids. Germline values: CDR1 SQVTM, CDR2 ANQGSEA.

This clone has only a few counts. The chain is built from TRBV28 and TRBJ1-5; D might be TRBD1 (6 bases). V was trimmed by 4 bases and J by 3 bases, leaving 16 bases between them. Germline V gene sequence: CDR1 MDHEN, CDR2 SYDVKM. CDR3 length: 16 residues. In DNA, the CDR3 is TGTGCCAGCAGTTCCCCGGGGGACATTCACAATCAGCCCCAGCATTTT. Translated, it gives CASSSPGDIHNQPQHF.

The CDR3 DNA follows: TGCAGCGTTCTAAAGTTGGCAGGTATTAGTTACGAGCAGTACTTC. Protein product: CSVLKLAGISYEQYF. The genes are TRBV29-1 and TRBJ2-7; no firm D call. The V end lost 5 bases, the J end lost 4 bases, and 21 bases lay between the germline ends. The CDR3 consists of 15 residues. In germline, CDR1 is SQVTM, CDR2 ANQGSEA.

Written as DNA, the CDR3 is TGTGCCAGCAGTGAGGTAAATCGGGATCAGCCCCAGCATTTT. Its protein product is CASSEVNRDQPQHF. This sequence joins TRBV6-1 and TRBJ1-5; D gene ambiguous. Germline lookup yields CDR1 MNHNS and CDR2 SASEGT. Trimming took 3 bases from V and 5 from J, leaving 11 bases between them. This CDR3 contains 14 residues.

V gene TRBV10-1 combines with J gene TRBJ2-5; 9 bases are shared with TRBD1. V was pared by 5 bases and J by 2 bases, with 6 bases of the junction left unmatched. CDR1 and CDR2 from the germline V gene are WNHNN and SYGVQD (reference sequence). There are 15 residues in the CDR3. The CDR3 coding sequence is TGCGCCAGCAGTACAAGACAGGGGGGTCAAGAGACCCAGTACTTC. It codes for CASSTRQGGQETQYF.

The V call is TRBV28, the J call TRBJ2-7; no clear D. CDR1 MDHEN and CDR2 SYDVKM come from the germline V gene. With 6 bases removed from V and 2 bases from J, the gap between germline ends came to 8 bases. This CDR3 contains 12 residues. The DNA for the CDR3 is TGTGCCAGCAGAAGTACAACCTACGAGCAGTACTTC. Translated: CASRSTTYEQYF.

V is TRBV6-1 and J is TRBJ1-1; 9 bases fit TRBD1. After removal of 7 bases from V and 7 bases from J, the junction contained 4 bases not matched to a gene. The CDR3 has 12 amino acids. Germline V gene lookup returns CDR1 MNHNS and CDR2 SASEGT. The CDR3 loop reads CASIDRGDEAFF. The CDR3 bases are TGTGCCAGCATAGACAGGGGGGATGAAGCTTTCTTT.

V and J are TRBV6-5 and TRBJ2-7; D remains ambiguous. V lost 0 bases to trimming and J lost 6 bases, with 12 bases between them. The CDR3 spans 14 residues. The germline CDR1 and CDR2 sequences are MNHEY and SVGAGI. DNA for the CDR3: TGTGCCAGCAGTTACTCGTTCTCTCGGCCCGAGCAGTACTTC. Encoded protein: CASSYSFSRPEQYF.

The V and J genes are TRBV6-1 and TRBJ2-7, with a possible D match to TRBD2 (6 bases). Trimming cost V 5 bases and J 9 bases, with 23 bases left between them. CDR1 is MNHNS and CDR2 is SASEGT in the germline V gene. This CDR3 has 15 residues. The DNA of the CDR3 is TGTGCCAGCAGTCCACTGGGGGACTCTCTAATGGCGCAGTACTTC. It specifies CASSPLGDSLMAQYF.

In nucleotides, the CDR3 is TGTGCCAGCAGCTTTGCTGACACCGGGGAGCTGTTTTTT. Translation gives CASSFADTGELFF. This sequence joins TRBV7-3 and TRBJ2-2; D unresolved. This CDR3 is built from 13 residues. V shed 3 bases and J shed 3 bases, with 5 bases lying between them. The V gene's germline CDR1 is SGHTA and CDR2 FQGTGA.

The gene calls are TRBV7-7 and TRBJ2-5; D is unresolved. The CDR3 is 13 residues long. In germline, CDR1 is SSHAT, CDR2 FNYEAQ (reference sequence). With 4 bases removed from V and 2 bases from J, the gap between germline ends came to 8 bases. CDR3 nucleotide sequence: TGTGCCAGCAGCTCCCTGGGTCAAGAGACCCAGTACTTC. This codes for CASSSLGQETQYF.